The present T cell receptor (beta chain) was sequenced within a study of CD8 T cells in Susac syndrome. Study-wide points: Total CD8+ and CD8+ TEMRA repertoires contained fewer than 20 and five Susac-specific public clones, respectively.

The CDR3 totals 14 residues. CDR1 SEHNR and CDR2 FQNEAQ come from the germline V gene (reference sequence). Deletions cut 3 bases from V and 6 bases from J, with 11 bases between. The authors reverse transcribed roughly 0.5 to 1 ug RNA with random hexamers. The amplification used immunoSEQ multiplex PCR on TCR beta CDR3; it spanned 54 Vbeta and 13 Jbeta. Via MiXCR, TCRdb re-called the immunoSEQ multiplex PCR reads, giving one row per CDR3 protein. Of more than 150,000 distinct CDR3 sequences detected, 95% appear once; the ten largest clones hold 0.15% to 0.2%. In the case of this clonotype: Its antigen is still unknown.

The sample taken for sequencing was CD8+ T cells from PBMCs. The TCR was taken from a human donor with Susac syndrome. V is TRBV7-9 and J is TRBJ1-4; maybe TRBD1 (6 bases). The CDR3 DNA is TGTGCCAGCAGCTTCGGGGGGCGGGATGAAAAACTGTTTTTT. Its translation is CASSFGGRDEKLFF.